Listed below are T cell receptor beta chains from one sample, sequenced in a study of radiation and T cells in renal cell carcinoma. Measured with immunoSEQ multiplex PCR; TCRdb has only the in-frame clones, and not every one. The sample holds about 18,000 clones, around 55% seen once. The sequences come from tumor tissue, collected from a patient whose treatment included radiotherapy and nephrectomy. All receptors come from a man in his fifties or sixties with renal cell carcinoma. Each CDR3 is given with its conserved first and last residue. A D gene is named only where the DNA matches it firmly. Clone sizes are given selectively: once, few, many, or a class where the clone is expanded.

v_call,d_call,j_call,clone_size,cdr3_aa,cdr3_nt
TRBV6-6,NA,TRBJ1-2,NA,CASRTGGYTF,TGTGCCAGCAGGACCGGGGGCTACACCTTC
TRBV19,NA,TRBJ2-3,few,CATTDQFSTDTQYF,TGTGCCACCACCGACCAATTCTCCACAGATACGCAGTATTTT
TRBV19,NA,TRBJ2-7,many,CASSNREGEQYF,TGTGCCAGTAGTAACAGGGAGGGCGAGCAGTACTTC
TRBV27,TRBD2,TRBJ2-7,few,CASSDLTSIYEQYF,TGTGCCAGCAGTGACCTGACTAGCATCTACGAGCAGTACTTC
TRBV12-5,NA,TRBJ1-2,NA,CASGTPTAGGYTF,TGTGCTAGTGGTACTCCCACAGCCGGGGGCTACACCTTC
TRBV5-4,NA,TRBJ2-5,NA,CASSLTQETQYF,TGTGCCAGCAGCTTAACCCAAGAGACCCAGTACTTC
TRBV9,NA,TRBJ2-3,few,CASSVERLSDTQYF,TGTGCCAGCAGCGTAGAAAGGTTATCAGATACGCAGTATTTT
TRBV5-5,NA,TRBJ2-5,NA,CASSFPGLYQETQYF,TGTGCCAGCAGCTTTCCGGGGCTCTACCAAGAGACCCAGTACTTC
TRBV6-6,NA,TRBJ2-5,NA,CASSPSEETQYF,TGTGCCAGCAGCCCTAGCGAAGAGACCCAGTACTTC
TRBV5-1,NA,TRBJ2-2,NA,CASRPTNTGELFF,TGCGCCAGCAGGCCCACAAACACCGGGGAGCTGTTTTTT
TRBV19,NA,TRBJ2-7,NA,CASSMSRVGYEQYF,TGTGCCAGTAGTATGAGCAGGGTTGGTTACGAGCAGTACTTC
TRBV10-1,NA,TRBJ1-1,NA,CASSEGQETEAFF,TGCGCCAGCAGTGAGGGACAAGAGACTGAAGCTTTCTTT
TRBV18,TRBD1,TRBJ1-1,NA,CASSLRDRGGMNTEAFF,TGTGCCAGCTCGCTGCGGGACAGGGGCGGGATGAACACTGAAGCTTTCTTT
TRBV2,TRBD2,TRBJ2-1,NA,CASSEPGLAGVQFF,TGTGCCAGCAGTGAACCTGGACTAGCGGGGGTGCAGTTCTTC
TRBV6-4,NA,TRBJ2-3,NA,CASSPNRVDTQYF,TGTGCCAGCAGTCCCAACAGGGTTGATACGCAGTATTTT
TRBV10-1,TRBD2,TRBJ2-1,few,CASSESGGTNQFF,TGCGCCAGCAGTGAGTCGGGTGGGACTAACCAGTTCTTC
TRBV4-3,NA,TRBJ1-5,NA,CASSQDGAANQPQHF,TGCGCCAGCAGCCAAGATGGGGCGGCGAATCAGCCCCAGCATTTT
TRBV7-8,TRBD2,TRBJ2-7,NA,CASSLVRGDRYEQYF,TGTGCCAGCAGCTTAGTCCGGGGGGACCGCTACGAGCAGTACTTC
TRBV2,TRBD1,TRBJ1-5,NA,CASSVRDRVFSNQPQHF,TGTGCCAGCAGTGTAAGGGACAGGGTGTTTAGCAATCAGCCCCAGCATTTT
TRBV6-1,NA,TRBJ1-1,once,CASKADLVNTEAFF,TGTGCCAGCAAAGCCGATCTCGTGAACACTGAAGCTTTCTTT
TRBV29-1,TRBD1,TRBJ2-2,NA,CSVNRDRNTGELFF,TGCAGCGTTAACCGGGACAGAAACACCGGGGAGCTGTTTTTT
TRBV19,NA,TRBJ2-5,few,CASSNDFQETQYF,TGTGCCAGTAGTAACGATTTTCAAGAGACCCAGTACTTC
TRBV13,NA,TRBJ2-1,few,CASSLGASAGYNEQFF,TGTGCCAGCAGCTTAGGAGCTAGCGCCGGATACAATGAGCAGTTCTTC
TRBV6-5,TRBD1,TRBJ2-7,medium-sized,CASSLLGQGSEQYF,TGTGCCAGCAGCCTCTTGGGACAGGGCAGCGAGCAGTACTTC
TRBV4-1,TRBD1,TRBJ1-5,NA,CASSQTGGDQPQHF,TGCGCCAGCAGCCAGACAGGGGGAGATCAGCCCCAGCATTTT
TRBV30,NA,TRBJ2-5,NA,CAWTRQETQYF,TGTGCCTGGACGCGACAAGAGACCCAGTACTTC
TRBV19,NA,TRBJ2-4,NA,CASSMVMGDQNIQYF,TGTGCCAGTAGTATGGTAATGGGGGACCAAAACATTCAGTACTTC
TRBV4-2,NA,TRBJ2-5,NA,CASSQGTAQETQYF,TGTGCCAGCAGCCAGGGGACTGCCCAAGAGACCCAGTACTTC
TRBV6-6,NA,TRBJ1-4,medium-sized,CASSYQGKDEKLFF,TGTGCCAGCAGTTACCAGGGAAAGGATGAAAAACTGTTTTTT
TRBV2,NA,TRBJ1-2,NA,CASKGSGRAGYTF,TGTGCCAGCAAGGGCAGTGGGAGGGCTGGCTACACCTTC
TRBV5-1,TRBD2,TRBJ2-1,NA,CASSLGASGRSAQFF,TGCGCCAGCAGCTTGGGTGCTAGCGGGAGAAGCGCGCAGTTCTTC
TRBV9,TRBD1,TRBJ1-2,NA,CASSAPAGTGTNGYTF,TGTGCCAGCAGCGCACCAGCGGGGACAGGTACTAATGGCTACACCTTC
TRBV7-8,NA,TRBJ2-7,NA,CASSLSFGAAYEQYF,TGTGCCAGCAGCTTAAGTTTTGGGGCAGCCTACGAGCAGTACTTC
TRBV11-2,NA,TRBJ1-4,NA,CASSLGGQVNEKLFF,TGTGCCAGCAGCTTAGGGGGGCAGGTTAATGAAAAACTGTTTTTT
TRBV10-2,TRBD1,TRBJ1-2,NA,CASSETGTGYGYTF,TGCGCCAGCAGTGAGACCGGGACAGGTTATGGCTACACCTTC
TRBV4-3,TRBD2,TRBJ2-3,NA,CASSQTSGGATDTQYF,TGCGCCAGCAGCCAAACTAGCGGGGGGGCCACAGATACGCAGTATTTT
TRBV27,TRBD2,TRBJ2-5,NA,CASSLTGGGWETQYF,TGTGCCAGCAGTTTAACGGGAGGAGGATGGGAGACCCAGTACTTC
TRBV27,NA,TRBJ1-1,medium-sized,CASSSGGTEAFF,TGTGCCAGCAGTTCTGGGGGTACTGAAGCTTTCTTT
TRBV7-7,NA,TRBJ2-5,NA,CASSLGGDRKETQYF,TGTGCTAGCAGCTTAGGTGGGGACCGAAAAGAGACCCAGTACTTC
TRBV6-1,TRBD1,TRBJ1-4,NA,CASSLGQGARGLFF,TGTGCCAGCAGTTTGGGACAGGGTGCCCGTGGACTGTTTTTT
TRBV7-9,NA,TRBJ1-1,NA,CASSLEYGTNTEAFF,TGTGCCAGCAGCTTAGAATACGGAACCAATACTGAAGCTTTCTTT
TRBV2,TRBD1,TRBJ2-3,NA,CASRGQEGDTQYF,TGTGCCAGCAGAGGACAGGAAGGAGATACGCAGTATTTT
TRBV2,NA,TRBJ1-3,NA,CASRTGSVSGNTIYF,TGTGCCAGCAGAACGGGGTCGGTCTCTGGAAACACCATATATTTT
TRBV19,NA,TRBJ2-1,medium-sized,CASSQWVANEQFF,TGTGCCAGTAGCCAGTGGGTCGCAAATGAGCAGTTCTTC
TRBV4-2,TRBD2,TRBJ2-3,NA,CASSQDHSAGVTDTQYF,TGTGCCAGCAGCCAAGATCATAGCGCGGGGGTGACAGATACGCAGTATTTT
TRBV4-1,NA,TRBJ1-2,few,CASSQSGTEGGYGYTF,TGCGCCAGCAGCCAAAGCGGGACTGAGGGCGGTTATGGCTACACCTTC
TRBV6-5,NA,TRBJ1-1,NA,CASSYGLRLTEAFF,TGTGCCAGCAGTTACGGTCTCAGACTCACTGAAGCTTTCTTT
TRBV2,NA,TRBJ2-2,NA,CASTYAGELFF,TGTGCCAGCACCTATGCCGGGGAGCTGTTTTTT
TRBV9,NA,TRBJ2-3,NA,CASSVASSSTDTQYF,TGTGCCAGCAGCGTAGCGAGCTCTAGCACAGATACGCAGTATTTT
TRBV1,NA,TRBJ1-2,NA,CTSSQGEFGGYTF,TGCACCAGCAGCCAAGGGGAATTCGGTGGCTACACCTTC
TRBV14,NA,TRBJ1-1,NA,CASSHSSGPEAFF,TGTGCCAGCAGCCATTCTTCCGGACCTGAAGCTTTCTTT
TRBV9,NA,TRBJ2-1,few,CASSRASTDEQFF,TGTGCCAGCAGTCGAGCCAGCACCGATGAGCAGTTCTTC
TRBV5-1,NA,TRBJ1-4,NA,CASSFGHQGSGEKLFF,TGCGCCAGCAGTTTTGGCCATCAGGGGAGTGGTGAAAAACTGTTTTTT
TRBV19,TRBD1,TRBJ2-7,NA,CASMRQGGAFGEQYF,TGTGCCAGTATGAGGCAAGGGGGCGCGTTCGGCGAGCAGTACTTC